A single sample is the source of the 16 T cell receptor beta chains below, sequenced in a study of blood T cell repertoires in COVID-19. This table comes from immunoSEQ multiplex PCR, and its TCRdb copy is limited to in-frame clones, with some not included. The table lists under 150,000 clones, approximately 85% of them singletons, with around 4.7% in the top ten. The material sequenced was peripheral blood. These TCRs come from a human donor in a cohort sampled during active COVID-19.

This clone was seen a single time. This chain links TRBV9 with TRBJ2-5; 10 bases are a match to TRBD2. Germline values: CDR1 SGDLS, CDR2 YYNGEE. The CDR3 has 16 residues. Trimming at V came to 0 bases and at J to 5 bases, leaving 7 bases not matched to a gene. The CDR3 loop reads CASSVDSGGAEETQYF. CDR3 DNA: TGTGCCAGCAGCGTAGACAGCGGGGGGGCCGAGGAGACCCAGTACTTC.

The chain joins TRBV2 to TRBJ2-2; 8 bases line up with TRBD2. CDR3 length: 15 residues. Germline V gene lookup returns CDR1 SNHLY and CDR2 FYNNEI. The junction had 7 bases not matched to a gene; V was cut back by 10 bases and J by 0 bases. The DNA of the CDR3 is TGTGCCACCCGGGGGGGCCGAGCGAACACCGGGGAGCTGTTTTTT. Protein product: CATRGGRANTGELFF.

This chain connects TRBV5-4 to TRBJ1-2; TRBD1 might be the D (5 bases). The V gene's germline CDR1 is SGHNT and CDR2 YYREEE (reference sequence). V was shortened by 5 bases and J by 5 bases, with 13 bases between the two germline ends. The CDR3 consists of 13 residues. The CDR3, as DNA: TGTGCCAGCAGTCGAACAGGAGTTTATGGCTACACCTTC. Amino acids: CASSRTGVYGYTF.

The CDR3 region is CASSRPKRYLTEAFF. The CDR3 DNA follows: TGTGCCAGCAGCCGTCCTAAGCGGTACCTCACTGAAGCTTTCTTT. The V gene is TRBV6-5, the J gene TRBJ1-1; D is unresolved. V was cut by 6 bases and J by 4 bases, with 18 bases left in between. CDR1 is MNHEY and CDR2 is SVGAGI in the germline V gene. The CDR3 runs to 15 residues.

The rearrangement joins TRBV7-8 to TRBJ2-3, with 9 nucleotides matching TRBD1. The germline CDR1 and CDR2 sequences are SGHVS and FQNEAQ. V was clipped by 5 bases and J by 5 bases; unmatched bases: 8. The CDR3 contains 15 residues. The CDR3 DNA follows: TGTGCCAGCAGCCGAGGGACAGGGCGACGAGATACGCAGTATTTT. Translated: CASSRGTGRRDTQYF.

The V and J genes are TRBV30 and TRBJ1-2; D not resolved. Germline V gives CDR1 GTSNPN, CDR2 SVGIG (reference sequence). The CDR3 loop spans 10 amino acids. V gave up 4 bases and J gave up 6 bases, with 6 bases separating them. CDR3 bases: TGTGCCTGGACAGGTGATGGCTACACCTTC. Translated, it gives CAWTGDGYTF.

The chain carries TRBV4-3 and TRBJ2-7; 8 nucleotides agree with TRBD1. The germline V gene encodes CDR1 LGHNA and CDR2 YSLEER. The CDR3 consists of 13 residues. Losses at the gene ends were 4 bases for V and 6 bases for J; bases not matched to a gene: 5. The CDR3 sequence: CASSRGQASEQYF. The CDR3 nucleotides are TGCGCCAGCAGCCGGGGACAGGCCTCCGAGCAGTACTTC.

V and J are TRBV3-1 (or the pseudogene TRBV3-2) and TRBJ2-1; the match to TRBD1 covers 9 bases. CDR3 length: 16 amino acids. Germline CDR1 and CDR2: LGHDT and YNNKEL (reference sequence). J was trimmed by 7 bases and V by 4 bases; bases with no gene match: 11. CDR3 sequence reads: CASSLSPGTGRNEQFF. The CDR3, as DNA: TGTGCCAGCAGCCTAAGCCCCGGGACAGGGAGGAATGAGCAGTTCTTC.

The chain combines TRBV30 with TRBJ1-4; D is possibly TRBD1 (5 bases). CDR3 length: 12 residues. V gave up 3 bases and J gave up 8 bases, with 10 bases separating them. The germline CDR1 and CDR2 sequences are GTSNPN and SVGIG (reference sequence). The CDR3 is CAWRQGGEKLFF. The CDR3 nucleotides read TGTGCCTGGAGGCAGGGTGGAGAAAAACTGTTTTTT.

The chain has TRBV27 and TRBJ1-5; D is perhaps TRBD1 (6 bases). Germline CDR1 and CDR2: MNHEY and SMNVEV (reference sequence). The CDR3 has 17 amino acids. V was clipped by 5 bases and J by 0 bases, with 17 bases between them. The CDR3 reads CASSPRGTPYSNQPQHF. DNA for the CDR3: TGTGCCAGCAGTCCCCGAGGGACACCTTATAGCAATCAGCCCCAGCATTTT.

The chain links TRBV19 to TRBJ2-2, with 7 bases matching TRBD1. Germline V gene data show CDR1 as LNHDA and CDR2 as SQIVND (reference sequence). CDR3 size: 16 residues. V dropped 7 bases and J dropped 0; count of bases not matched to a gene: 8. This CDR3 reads CASTIGTGANTGELFF. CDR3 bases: TGTGCCAGTACCATCGGAACAGGGGCGAACACCGGGGAGCTGTTTTTT.

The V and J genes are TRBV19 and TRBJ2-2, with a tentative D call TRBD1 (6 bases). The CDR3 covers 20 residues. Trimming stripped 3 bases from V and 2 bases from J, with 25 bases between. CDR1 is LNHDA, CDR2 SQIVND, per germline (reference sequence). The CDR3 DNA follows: TGTGCCAGTAGTATCTTTCAGGGGAGAGGAGTTATCATAAACACCGGGGAGCTGTTTTTT. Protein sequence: CASSIFQGRGVIINTGELFF.

The CDR3 nucleotides read TGTGCCAGCAGCTTTCGACAGGGGGGCGAGCAGTACGTC. This sequence encodes CASSFRQGGEQYV. The V gene is TRBV21-1, the J gene TRBJ2-7; the table names TRBD1, a call not compared with the DNA. TRBV21-1 is designated a pseudogene. This CDR3 comprises 13 residues.

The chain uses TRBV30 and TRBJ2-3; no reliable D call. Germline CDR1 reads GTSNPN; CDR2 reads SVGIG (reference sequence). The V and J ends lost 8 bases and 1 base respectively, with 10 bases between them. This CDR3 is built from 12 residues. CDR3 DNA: TGTGCCAGAGACTCGGGCACAGATACGCAGTATTTT. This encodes CARDSGTDTQYF.

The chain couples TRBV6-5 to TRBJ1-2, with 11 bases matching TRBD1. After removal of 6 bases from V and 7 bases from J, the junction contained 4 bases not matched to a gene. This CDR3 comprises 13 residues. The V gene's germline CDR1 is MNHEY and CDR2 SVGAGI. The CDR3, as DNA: TGTGCCAGCAGCCCGGACAGGGGGCTTGGCTACACCTTC. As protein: CASSPDRGLGYTF.

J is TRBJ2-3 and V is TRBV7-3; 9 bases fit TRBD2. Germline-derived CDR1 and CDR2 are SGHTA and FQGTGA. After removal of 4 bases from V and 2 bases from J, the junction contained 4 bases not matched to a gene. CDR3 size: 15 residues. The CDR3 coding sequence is TGTGCCAGCAGCTCAGTAGCGGGAGCCACAGATACGCAGTATTTT. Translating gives CASSSVAGATDTQYF.